Listed below are T cell receptor beta chains from one sample, sequenced in a study of T-cell memory formation after mild COVID-19. A single record per CDR3 protein comes from TCRdb applying MiXCR to the 5' RACE reads. Counted here are just under 550,000 distinct CDR3 sequences, roughly 21% occurring once; the ten biggest clones make up around 12%. Sequencing input: PBMCs or a T cell subset sorted from them (not recorded which). These receptors were taken from an adult woman who had mild COVID-19 (a few samples of this study predate the infection). Cell type and time point are not known. CDR3s leave out the opening cysteine and the closing phenylalanine or tryptophan.

TRBJ2-1 13 TRBV7-9 ASSTPRVSYNEQF
TRBJ1-4 12 TRBV29-1 SVENGTGDEKLF
TRBJ2-7 13 TRBV19 ASSARGQGLPGQY
TRBJ1-1 13 TRBV18 ASSPQKVGNTEAF
TRBJ1-1 9 TRBV20-1 SAPKAGEAF
TRBJ2-7 13 TRBV7-9 ASSLPGLEAYEQY
TRBJ1-1 13 TRBV5-1 ASILGVGRNTEAF
TRBJ1-5 13 TRBV4-2 ASSQDGGANQPQH
TRBJ2-3 13 TRBV7-3 ASRTGQEASGTQY
TRBJ1-6 14 TRBV3-1 ASSQAEEIYNSPLH
TRBJ2-6 13 TRBV5-5 ASSFSASGANVLT
TRBJ2-7 12 TRBV19 ASSMIGGAREQY
TRBJ2-1 12 TRBV29-1 SVGGGVVYNEQF
TRBJ2-1 12 TRBV7-3 ASAPGQRLNEQF
TRBJ2-3 15 TRBV24-1 ATSDSGLAGGPDTQY
TRBJ1-2 13 TRBV3-1 ASSQEYRRGYGYT
TRBJ2-3 14 TRBV18 ASSPIRESGTDTQY
TRBJ2-3 15 TRBV19 ASSIDRGSFGTDTQY
TRBJ1-3 12 TRBV4-2 ASSQVLGGNTIY
TRBJ1-2 12 TRBV24-1 ATSDWTGGSGYT
TRBJ2-1 11 TRBV12-3/TRBV12-4 ASSFSAGDEQF
TRBJ1-1 11 TRBV6-5 ASANGRNTEAF
TRBJ1-5 10 TRBV7-2 ASSLQVQPQH
TRBJ1-4 13 TRBV2 ASRKTGDFNEKLF
TRBJ2-7 12 TRBV6-2/TRBV6-3 ASNKAGSPLEQY
TRBJ1-1 16 TRBV6-1 ASSGPFDGQAMNTEAF
TRBJ2-5 11 TRBV7-9 ASSDLVPETQY
TRBJ2-1 12 TRBV4-2 ASSSTSGSDEQF
TRBJ2-7 13 TRBV27 ASSPRTGGAHEQY
TRBJ2-2 16 TRBV4-3 ASSQEQLLSVGTGELF
TRBJ2-1 13 TRBV29-1 SVEKGDLSYNEQF
TRBJ2-1 11 TRBV29-1 AGAGPDYNEQF
TRBJ1-1 13 TRBV28 ASSLIVPSNQEAF
TRBJ2-3 13 TRBV7-3 ASRLNDRESDTQY
TRBJ2-1 14 TRBV27 ASSPGTSGHLIEQF
TRBJ2-5 11 TRBV7-9 ASSLDLRETQY
TRBJ2-1 12 TRBV12-5 ASGLATVGNEQF
TRBJ1-1 13 TRBV7-8 ASSRRDRTNTEAF
TRBJ2-1 12 TRBV7-2 ASSGGGFYNEQF
TRBJ2-5 14 TRBV12-3/TRBV12-4 ASSLSRGTSGRILD
TRBJ1-2 15 TRBV9 ASSASRDRRSTYGYT
TRBJ2-5 14 TRBV19 ASSSGLAGGDKTQY
TRBJ2-1 15 TRBV7-9 ASSSRLAGGSYNEQF
TRBJ2-2 12 TRBV7-3 ASRAGANTGELF
TRBJ1-4 10 TRBV12-3/TRBV12-4 ASRRSGEKLF
TRBJ1-6 15 TRBV4-2 ASSQDTGSSYNSPLH
TRBJ1-5 17 TRBV6-5 ASSSFPRGPESSNQPQH
TRBJ1-1 12 TRBV20-1 SARRQSMNTEAF
TRBJ1-4 14 TRBV4-1 ASSHEGQLTNEKLF
TRBJ1-2 12 TRBV24-1 ATSDLELNYGYT
TRBJ1-1 13 TRBV5-1 ASSLQGGPDTEAF
TRBJ1-4 12 TRBV5-1 ASRPDLPGRKLF
TRBJ2-1 15 TRBV4-1 ASSQEKGLAGSYEQF